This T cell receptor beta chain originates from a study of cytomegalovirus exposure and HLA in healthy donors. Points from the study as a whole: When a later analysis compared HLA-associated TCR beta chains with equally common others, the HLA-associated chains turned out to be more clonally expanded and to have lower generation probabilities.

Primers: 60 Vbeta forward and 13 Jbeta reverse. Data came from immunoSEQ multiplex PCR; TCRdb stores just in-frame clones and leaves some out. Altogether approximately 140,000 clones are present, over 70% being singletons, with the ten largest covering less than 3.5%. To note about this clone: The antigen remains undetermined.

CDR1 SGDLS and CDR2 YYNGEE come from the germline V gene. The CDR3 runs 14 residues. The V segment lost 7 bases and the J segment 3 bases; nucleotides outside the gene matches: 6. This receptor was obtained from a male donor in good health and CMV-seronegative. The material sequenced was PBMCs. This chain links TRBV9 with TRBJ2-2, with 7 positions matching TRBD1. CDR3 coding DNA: TGTGCCAGCGGGAAAGGGGGCGACACCGGGGAGCTGTTTTTT. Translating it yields CASGKGGDTGELFF.